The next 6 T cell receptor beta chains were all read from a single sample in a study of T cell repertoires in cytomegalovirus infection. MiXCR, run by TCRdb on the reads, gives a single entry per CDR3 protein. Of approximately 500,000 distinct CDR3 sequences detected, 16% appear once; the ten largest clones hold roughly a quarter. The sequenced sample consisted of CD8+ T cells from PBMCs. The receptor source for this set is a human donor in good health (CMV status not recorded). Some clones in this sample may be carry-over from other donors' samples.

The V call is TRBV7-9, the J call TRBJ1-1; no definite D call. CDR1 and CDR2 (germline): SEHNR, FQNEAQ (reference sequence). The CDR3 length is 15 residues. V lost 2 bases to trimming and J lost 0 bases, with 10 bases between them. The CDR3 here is CASSLHQRLNTEAFF. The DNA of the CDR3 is TGTGCCAGCAGCTTACACCAAAGATTGAACACTGAAGCTTTCTTT.

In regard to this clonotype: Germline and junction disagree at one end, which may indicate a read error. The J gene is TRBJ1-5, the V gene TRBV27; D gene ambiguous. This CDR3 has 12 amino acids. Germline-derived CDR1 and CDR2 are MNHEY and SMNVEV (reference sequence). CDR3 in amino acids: CASSLRGQSQHF. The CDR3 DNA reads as TGTGCCAGCAGTTTGCGGGGTCAGTCCCAGCATTTT.

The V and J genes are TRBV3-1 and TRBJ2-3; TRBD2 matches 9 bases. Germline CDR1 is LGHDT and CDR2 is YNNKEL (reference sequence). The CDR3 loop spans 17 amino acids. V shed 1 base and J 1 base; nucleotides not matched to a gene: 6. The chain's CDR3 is CASSQGAGGRGTDTQYF. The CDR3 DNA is TGTGCCAGCAGCCAAGGCGCGGGCGGGAGGGGCACAGATACGCAGTATTTT.

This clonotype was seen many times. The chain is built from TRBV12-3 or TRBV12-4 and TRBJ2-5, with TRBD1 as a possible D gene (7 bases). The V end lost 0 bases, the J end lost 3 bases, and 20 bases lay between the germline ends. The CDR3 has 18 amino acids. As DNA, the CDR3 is TGTGCCAGCAGTTTAGCCTTCCCCCGACAGGGCGGGGAAGAGACCCAGTACTTC. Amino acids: CASSLAFPRQGGEETQYF.

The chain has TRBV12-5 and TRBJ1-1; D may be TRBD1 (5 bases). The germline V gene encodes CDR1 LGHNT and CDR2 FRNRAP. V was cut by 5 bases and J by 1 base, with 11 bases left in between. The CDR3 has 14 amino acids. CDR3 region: CASGTGAPNTEAFF. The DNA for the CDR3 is TGTGCTAGTGGTACCGGGGCTCCGAACACTGAAGCTTTCTTT.

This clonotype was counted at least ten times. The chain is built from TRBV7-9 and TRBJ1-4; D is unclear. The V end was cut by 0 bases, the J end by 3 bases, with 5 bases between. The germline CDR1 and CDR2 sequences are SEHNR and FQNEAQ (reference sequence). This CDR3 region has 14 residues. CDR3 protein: CASSLATANEKLFF. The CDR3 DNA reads TGTGCCAGCAGCTTAGCTACCGCTAATGAAAAACTGTTTTTT.